Listed below are T cell receptor beta chains from one sample, sequenced in a study of blood T cell repertoires in COVID-19. Here immunoSEQ multiplex PCR was the method, and the copy in TCRdb shows in-frame clones only, minus some. This table has 15,000 to 20,000 clones, around 88% appearing once. The sequenced sample was PBMCs or T cells enriched from blood (not recorded which). Source of these receptors: a woman in her twenties or thirties who had recovered from COVID-19. CDR3s include the opening cysteine and the closing phenylalanine or tryptophan. The order of the fields is V gene, clone size, D gene, J gene, CDR3 DNA, CDR3 protein. D genes are given only for firm matches. Size tells how often a clone was seen (once, few, many) or the class of an expanded clone, and some rows leave it out.

TRBV7-2	.	.	TRBJ1-2	TGTGCCAGCAGCAATACTAACTATGGCTACACCTTC	CASSNTNYGYTF
TRBV5-5	.	TRBD1	TRBJ1-5	TGTGCCAGCAGCTGGGATGACAGGGGGAATCAGCCCCAGCATTTT	CASSWDDRGNQPQHF
TRBV9	.	.	TRBJ2-5	TGTGCCAGCAGCGTCTCTACAGGGGGGGTGCAAGAGACCCAGTACTTC	CASSVSTGGVQETQYF
TRBV24-1	.	.	TRBJ2-1	TGTGCCACCAGTGAACAGACAGGATCCTACAATGAGCAGTTCTTC	CATSEQTGSYNEQFF
TRBV6-2/TRBV6-3	.	TRBD1	TRBJ1-6	TGTGCCAGCAGTTTAGAATTGGGACAGAAGAATTCACCCCTCCACTTT	CASSLELGQKNSPLHF
TRBV29-1	.	.	TRBJ2-7	TGCAGCGTTTCCAGGGCGTTGAGTAGTTACGAGCAGTACTTC	CSVSRALSSYEQYF
TRBV9	.	.	TRBJ1-1	TGTGCCAGCAGCGCCCCCCCGGCCGACTTTGAAGCTTTCTTT	CASSAPPADFEAFF
TRBV11-2	.	.	TRBJ1-2	TGTGCCAGCAGCTCTGCGGCGGGACCGAGTAACTATGGCTACACCTTC	CASSSAAGPSNYGYTF
TRBV6-1	.	TRBD2	TRBJ2-1	TGTGCCAGCAGTGAGGCGGGGGGGCCCTTCGATGAGCAGTTCTTC	CASSEAGGPFDEQFF
TRBV5-1	.	TRBD1	TRBJ1-3	TGCGCCAGCAGCTTTACCGGACAGGGGTCCTCTCGAAACACCATATATTTT	CASSFTGQGSSRNTIYF
TRBV30	few	.	TRBJ1-5	TGTGCCTGGAGTATTCCCTGGGCGAACGGCAATCAGCCCCAGCATTTT	CAWSIPWANGNQPQHF
TRBV2	.	TRBD1	TRBJ2-6	TGTGCCAGCAGCCCTGTGACAGGGCGTACCTTTAGAGGGGCCAACGTCCTGACTTTC	CASSPVTGRTFRGANVLTF
TRBV11-3	.	.	TRBJ2-1	TGTGCCAGCAGCCCAGGGACGGGAGCGCAGTTCTTC	CASSPGTGAQFF
TRBV10-3	.	.	TRBJ1-2	TGTGCCATCAGTGAGTCGTTTACAGCTAACTATGGCTACACCTTC	CAISESFTANYGYTF
TRBV6-5	.	TRBD1	TRBJ1-6	TGTGCCAGCAGTCAACAGGGGGCAGGATCACCCCTCCACTTT	CASSQQGAGSPLHF
TRBV29-1	.	.	TRBJ1-1	TGCAGCGTCGCAATGCGGGGGGCGGGTGCTGAAGCTTTCTTT	CSVAMRGAGAEAFF
TRBV30	.	.	TRBJ2-2	TGTGCCTGGACGAATCGACGGAGCACCGGGGAGCTGTTTTTT	CAWTNRRSTGELFF
TRBV29-1	.	TRBD1	TRBJ2-7	TGCAGCGGCGGGACAGGGGACCTCTACGAGCAGTACTTC	CSGGTGDLYEQYF
TRBV9	.	.	TRBJ2-1	TGTGCCAGCGGTCGGGGGGCCCGGAACAATGAGCAGTTCTTC	CASGRGARNNEQFF
TRBV5-4	.	.	TRBJ2-5	TGTGCCAGCTATGCAGGGTTCGGGGAGACCCAGTACTTC	CASYAGFGETQYF
TRBV24-1	.	.	TRBJ1-6	TGTGCCACCAGTGATTTGCAAACGCGACTACTGAGCTCCTATAATTCACCCCTCCACTTT	CATSDLQTRLLSSYNSPLHF
TRBV7-9	.	.	TRBJ1-5	TGTGCCAGCAGCCAATCAGGGGTTAGCAATCAGCCCCAGCATTTT	CASSQSGVSNQPQHF
TRBV2	.	.	TRBJ2-1	TGTGCCAGCACCGAAGGGGGGGCGTACAATGAGCAGTTCTTC	CASTEGGAYNEQFF
TRBV30	.	.	TRBJ1-4	TGTGCCTGGAGTGTACGGGGGGAACTGTTTTTT	CAWSVRGELFF
TRBV15	.	.	TRBJ2-5	TGTGCCACCAGCAGGGCAATTCGTTGGGGGGGCGACCAAGAGACCCAGTACTTC	CATSRAIRWGGDQETQYF
TRBV12-5	.	TRBD2	TRBJ2-3	TGTGCTAGTGGGTCGACTAGCGGAGATACAGATACGCAGTATTTT	CASGSTSGDTDTQYF
TRBV19	.	.	TRBJ1-5	TGTGCCAGTAGAACCCCTGGGGGGGGTAATCAGCCCCAGCATTTT	CASRTPGGGNQPQHF
TRBV28	.	.	TRBJ2-6	TGTGCCACCATGACATCTGGGGCCAACGTCCTGACTTTC	CATMTSGANVLTF
TRBV5-4	.	.	TRBJ1-1	TGTGCCAGCAGCCCCGTGGGCAGGAAAATGAACACTGAAGCTTTCTTT	CASSPVGRKMNTEAFF
TRBV6-5	.	.	TRBJ2-7	TGTGCCAGCAGTACTTGGGGCGCCCTCTCCTACGAGCAGTACTTC	CASSTWGALSYEQYF